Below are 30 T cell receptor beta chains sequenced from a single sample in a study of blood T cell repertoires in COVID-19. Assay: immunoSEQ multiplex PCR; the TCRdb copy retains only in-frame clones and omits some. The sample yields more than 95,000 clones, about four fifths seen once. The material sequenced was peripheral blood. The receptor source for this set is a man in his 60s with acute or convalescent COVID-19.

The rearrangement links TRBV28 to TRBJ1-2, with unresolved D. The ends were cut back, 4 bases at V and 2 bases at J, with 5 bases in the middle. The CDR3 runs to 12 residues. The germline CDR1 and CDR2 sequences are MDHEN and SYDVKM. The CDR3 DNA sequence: TGTGCCAGCAGTTCGGAGAACTATGGCTACACCTTC. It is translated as CASSSENYGYTF.

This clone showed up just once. The CDR3 sequence is CASSLDRESNQPQHF. The CDR3, as DNA: TGTGCCAGCAGCCTTGACAGGGAAAGCAATCAGCCCCAGCATTTT. The rearrangement joins TRBV21-1 to TRBJ1-5; TRBD1 was called by the table and not checked on the DNA. TRBV21-1 has pseudogene status. The CDR3 is 15 residues long.

DNA of the CDR3: TGCAGTGCTAAGGACTACACTGAAGCTTTCTTT. It specifies CSAKDYTEAFF. V usage is TRBV20-1 and J usage is TRBJ1-1; no clear D gene. The CDR3 is made up of 11 amino acids. V gave up 4 bases and J gave up 3 bases, with 6 bases separating them. The germline CDR1 and CDR2 sequences are DFQATT and SNEGSKA (reference sequence).

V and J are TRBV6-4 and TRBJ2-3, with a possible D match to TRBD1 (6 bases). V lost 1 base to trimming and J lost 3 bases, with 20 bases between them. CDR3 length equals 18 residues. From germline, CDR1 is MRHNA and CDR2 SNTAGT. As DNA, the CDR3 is TGTGCCAGCAGTGACTTATCCGGTTCAGGGGTCGGGACAGATACGCAGTATTTT. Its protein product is CASSDLSGSGVGTDTQYF.

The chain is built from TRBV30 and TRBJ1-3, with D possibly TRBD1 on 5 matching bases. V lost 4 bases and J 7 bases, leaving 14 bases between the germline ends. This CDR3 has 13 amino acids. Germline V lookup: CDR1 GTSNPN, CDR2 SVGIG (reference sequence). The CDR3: CAWIPGGANTIYF. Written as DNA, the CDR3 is TGTGCCTGGATCCCAGGAGGGGCGAACACCATATATTTT.

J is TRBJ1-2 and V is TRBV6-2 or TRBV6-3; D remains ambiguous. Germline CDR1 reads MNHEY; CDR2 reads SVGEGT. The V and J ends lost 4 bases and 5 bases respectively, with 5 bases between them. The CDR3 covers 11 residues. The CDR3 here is CASSFNYGYTF. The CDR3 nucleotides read TGTGCCAGCAGTTTTAATTATGGCTACACCTTC.

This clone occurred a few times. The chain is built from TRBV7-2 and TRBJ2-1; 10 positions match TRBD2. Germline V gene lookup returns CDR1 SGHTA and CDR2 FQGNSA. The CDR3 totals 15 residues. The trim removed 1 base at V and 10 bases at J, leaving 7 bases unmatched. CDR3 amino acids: CASSLDLAGVREQFF. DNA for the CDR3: TGTGCCAGCAGCTTAGACCTAGCGGGGGTTCGGGAGCAGTTCTTC.

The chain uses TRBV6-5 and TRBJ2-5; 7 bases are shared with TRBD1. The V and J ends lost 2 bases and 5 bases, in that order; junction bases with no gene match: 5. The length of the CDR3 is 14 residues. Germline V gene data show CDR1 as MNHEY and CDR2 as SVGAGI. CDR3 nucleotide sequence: TGTGCCAGCAGTTACGCACAGGGGTGGGAGACCCAGTACTTC. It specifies CASSYAQGWETQYF.

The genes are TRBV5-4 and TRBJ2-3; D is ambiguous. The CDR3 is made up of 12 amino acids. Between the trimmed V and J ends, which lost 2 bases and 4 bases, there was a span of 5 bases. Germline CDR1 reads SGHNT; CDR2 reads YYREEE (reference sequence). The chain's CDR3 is CASSFSPDTQYF. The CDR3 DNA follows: TGTGCCAGCAGCTTCTCCCCAGATACGCAGTATTTT.

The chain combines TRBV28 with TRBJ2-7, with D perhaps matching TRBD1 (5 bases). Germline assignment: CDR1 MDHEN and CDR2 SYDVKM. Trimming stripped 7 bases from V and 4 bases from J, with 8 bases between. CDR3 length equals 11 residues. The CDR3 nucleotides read TGTGCCAGCACAGGGAATTACGAGCAGTACTTC. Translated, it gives CASTGNYEQYF.

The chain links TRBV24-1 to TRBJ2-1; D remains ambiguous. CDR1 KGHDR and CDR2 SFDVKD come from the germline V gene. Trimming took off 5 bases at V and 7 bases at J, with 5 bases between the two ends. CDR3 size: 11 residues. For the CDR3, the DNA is TGTGCCACCAGTGCGCGGAATGAGCAGTTCTTC. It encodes CATSARNEQFF.

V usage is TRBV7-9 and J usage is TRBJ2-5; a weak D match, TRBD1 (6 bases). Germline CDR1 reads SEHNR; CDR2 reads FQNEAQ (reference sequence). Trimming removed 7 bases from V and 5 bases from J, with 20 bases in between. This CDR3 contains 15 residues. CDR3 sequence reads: CASTNLRQAIETQYF. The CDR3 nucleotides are TGTGCCAGCACTAACCTTCGACAGGCCATTGAGACCCAGTACTTC. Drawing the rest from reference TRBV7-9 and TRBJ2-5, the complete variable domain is DTGVSQNPRHKITKRGQNVTFRCDPISEHNRLYWYRQTLGQGPEFLTYFQNEAQLEKSRLLSDRFSAERPKGSFSTLEIQRTEQGDSAMYLCASTNLRQAIETQYFGPGTRLLVL.

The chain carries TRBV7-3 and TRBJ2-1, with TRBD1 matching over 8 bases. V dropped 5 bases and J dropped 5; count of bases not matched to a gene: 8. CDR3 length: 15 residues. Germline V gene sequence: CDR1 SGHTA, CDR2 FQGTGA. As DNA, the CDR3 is TGTGCCAGCAGCCGTGGACAGGGTGGTCACAATGAGCAGTTCTTC. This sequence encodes CASSRGQGGHNEQFF.

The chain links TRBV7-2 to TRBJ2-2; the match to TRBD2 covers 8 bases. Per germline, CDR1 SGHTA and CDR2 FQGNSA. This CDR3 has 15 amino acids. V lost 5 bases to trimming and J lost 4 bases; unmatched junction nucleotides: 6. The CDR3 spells CASSNRLARTGELFF. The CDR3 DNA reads TGTGCCAGCAGCAATCGACTAGCGCGCACCGGGGAGCTGTTTTTT. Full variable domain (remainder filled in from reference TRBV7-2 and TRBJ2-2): GAGVSQSPSNKVTEKGKDVELRCDPISGHTALYWYRQSLGQGLEFLIYFQGNSAPDKSGLPSDRFSAERTGGSVSTLTIQRTQQEDSAVYLCASSNRLARTGELFFGEGSRLTVL.

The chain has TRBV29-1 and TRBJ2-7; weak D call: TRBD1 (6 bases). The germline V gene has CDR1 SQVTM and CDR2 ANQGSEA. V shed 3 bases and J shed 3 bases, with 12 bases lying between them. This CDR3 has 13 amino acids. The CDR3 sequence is CSVEAGVSYEQYF. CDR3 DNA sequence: TGCAGCGTTGAGGCAGGGGTGAGCTACGAGCAGTACTTC.

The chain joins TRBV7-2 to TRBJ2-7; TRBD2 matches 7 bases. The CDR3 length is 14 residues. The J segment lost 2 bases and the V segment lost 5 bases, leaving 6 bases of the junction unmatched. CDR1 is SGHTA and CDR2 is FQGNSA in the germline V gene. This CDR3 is CASSKRDGPYEQYF. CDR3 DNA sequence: TGTGCCAGCAGCAAGCGGGACGGACCCTACGAGCAGTACTTC.

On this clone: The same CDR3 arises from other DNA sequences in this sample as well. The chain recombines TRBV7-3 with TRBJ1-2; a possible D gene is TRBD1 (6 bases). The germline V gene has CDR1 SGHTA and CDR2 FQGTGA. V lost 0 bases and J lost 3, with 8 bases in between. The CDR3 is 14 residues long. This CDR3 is CASSLTGADYGYTF. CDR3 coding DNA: TGTGCCAGCAGCTTAACGGGGGCGGACTATGGCTACACCTTC.

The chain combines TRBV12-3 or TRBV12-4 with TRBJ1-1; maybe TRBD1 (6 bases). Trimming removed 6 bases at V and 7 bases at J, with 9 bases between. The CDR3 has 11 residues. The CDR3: CASRRQVEAFF. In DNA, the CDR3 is TGTGCCAGCAGACGACAGGTTGAAGCTTTCTTT.

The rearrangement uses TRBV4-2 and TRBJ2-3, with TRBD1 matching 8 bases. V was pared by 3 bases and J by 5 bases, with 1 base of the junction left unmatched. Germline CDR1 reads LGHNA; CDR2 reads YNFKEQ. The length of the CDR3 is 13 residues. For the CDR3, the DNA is TGTGCCAGCAGCCAGGACAGGGAAGATACGCAGTATTTT. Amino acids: CASSQDREDTQYF.

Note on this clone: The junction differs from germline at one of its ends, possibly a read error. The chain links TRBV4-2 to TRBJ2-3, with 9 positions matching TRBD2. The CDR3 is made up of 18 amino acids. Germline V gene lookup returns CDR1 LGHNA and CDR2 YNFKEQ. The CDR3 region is CASSQDWLAGTKTDAQYF. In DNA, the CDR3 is TGTGCCAGCAGCCAAGATTGGCTAGCGGGGACGAAGACAGATGCGCAGTATTTT.

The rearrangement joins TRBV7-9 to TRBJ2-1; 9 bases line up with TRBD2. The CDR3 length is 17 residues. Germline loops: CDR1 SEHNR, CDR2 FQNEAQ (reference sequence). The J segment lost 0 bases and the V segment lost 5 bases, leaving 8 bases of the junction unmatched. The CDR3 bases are TGTGCCAGCAGCAAGATGAGACTAGCGGCCTCCTACAATGAGCAGTTCTTC. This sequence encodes CASSKMRLAASYNEQFF.

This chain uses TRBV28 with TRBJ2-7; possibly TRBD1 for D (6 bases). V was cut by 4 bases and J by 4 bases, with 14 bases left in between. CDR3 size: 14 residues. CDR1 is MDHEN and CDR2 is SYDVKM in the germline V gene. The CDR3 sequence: CASSSTGTVYEQYF. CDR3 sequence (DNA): TGTGCCAGCAGTTCGACAGGAACCGTTTACGAGCAGTACTTC.

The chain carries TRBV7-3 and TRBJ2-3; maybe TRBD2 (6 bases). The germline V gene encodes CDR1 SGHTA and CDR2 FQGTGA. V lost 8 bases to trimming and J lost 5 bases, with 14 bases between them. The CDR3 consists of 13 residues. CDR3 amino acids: CASGPGRGDTQYF. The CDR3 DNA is TGTGCCAGCGGGCCGGGGCGGGGAGATACGCAGTATTTT.

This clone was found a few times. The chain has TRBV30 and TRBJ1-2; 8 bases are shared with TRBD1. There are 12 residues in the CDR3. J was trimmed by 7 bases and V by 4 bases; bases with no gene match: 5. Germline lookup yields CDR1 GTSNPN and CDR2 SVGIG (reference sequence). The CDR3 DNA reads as TGTGCCTGGACAGGGGGCCGGGGTGGCTACACCTTC. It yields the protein CAWTGGRGGYTF.

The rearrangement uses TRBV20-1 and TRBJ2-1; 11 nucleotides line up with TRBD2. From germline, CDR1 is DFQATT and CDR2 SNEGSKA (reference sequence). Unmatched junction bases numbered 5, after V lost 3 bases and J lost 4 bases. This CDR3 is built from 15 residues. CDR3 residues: CSASTSGREYNEQFF. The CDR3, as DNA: TGCAGTGCTAGTACTAGCGGGAGAGAGTACAATGAGCAGTTCTTC.

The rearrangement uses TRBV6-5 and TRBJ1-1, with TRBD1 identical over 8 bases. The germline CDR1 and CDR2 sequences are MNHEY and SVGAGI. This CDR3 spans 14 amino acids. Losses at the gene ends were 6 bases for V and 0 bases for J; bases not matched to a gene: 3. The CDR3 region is CASRSQGVNTEAFF. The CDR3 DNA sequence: TGTGCCAGCAGATCACAGGGGGTGAACACTGAAGCTTTCTTT.

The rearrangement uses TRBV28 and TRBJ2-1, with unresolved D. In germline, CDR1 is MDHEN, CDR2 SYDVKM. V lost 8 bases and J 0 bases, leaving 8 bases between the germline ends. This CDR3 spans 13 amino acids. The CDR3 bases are TGTGCCAGCTTAGAAGCCTCCTACAATGAGCAGTTCTTC. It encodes CASLEASYNEQFF. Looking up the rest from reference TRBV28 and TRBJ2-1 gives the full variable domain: DVKVTQSSRYLVKRTGEKVFLECVQDMDHENMFWYRQDPGLGLRLIYFSYDVKMKEKGDIPEGYSVSREKKERFSLILESASTNQTSMYLCASLEASYNEQFFGPGTRLTVL.

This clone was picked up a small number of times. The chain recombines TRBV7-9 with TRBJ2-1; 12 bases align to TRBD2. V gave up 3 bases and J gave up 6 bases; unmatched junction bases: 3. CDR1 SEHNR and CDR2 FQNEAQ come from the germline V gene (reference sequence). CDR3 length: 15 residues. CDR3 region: CASSFWTSGANEQFF. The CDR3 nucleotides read TGTGCCAGCAGCTTCTGGACTAGCGGGGCCAATGAGCAGTTCTTC.

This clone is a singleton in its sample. The CDR3, as DNA: TGTGCCACGGTGTTAGGGACAGGGTACGGTAGTAATCCAAACGGCTACACCTTC. This encodes CATVLGTGYGSNPNGYTF. The chain has TRBV4-2 and TRBJ1-2; 9 bases match TRBD1. The ends lost 10 bases at V and 8 bases at J; junction bases unmatched: 26. The germline gives CDR1 LGHNA, CDR2 YNFKEQ. The CDR3 is made up of 18 amino acids.

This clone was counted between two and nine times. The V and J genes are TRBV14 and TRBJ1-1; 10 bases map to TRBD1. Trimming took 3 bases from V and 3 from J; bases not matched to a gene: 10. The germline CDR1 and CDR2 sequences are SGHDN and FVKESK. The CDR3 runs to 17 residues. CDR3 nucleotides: TGTGCCAGCAGCCACCAAATTGTAGGACAGGGGGACACTGAAGCTTTCTTT. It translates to CASSHQIVGQGDTEAFF.